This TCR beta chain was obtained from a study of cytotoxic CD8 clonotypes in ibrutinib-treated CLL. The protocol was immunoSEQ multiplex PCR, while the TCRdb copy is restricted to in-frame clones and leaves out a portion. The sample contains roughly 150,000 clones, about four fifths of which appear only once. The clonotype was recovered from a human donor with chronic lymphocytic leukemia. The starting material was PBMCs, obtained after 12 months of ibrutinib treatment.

CDR3 region: CASTPSGSGANVLTF. The CDR3 DNA is TGTGCCAGCACCCCATCGGGGTCTGGGGCCAACGTCCTGACTTTC. The chain joins TRBV28 to TRBJ2-6; a possible D gene is TRBD2 (5 bases). The germline V gene encodes CDR1 MDHEN and CDR2 SYDVKM. There are 15 residues in the CDR3. The ends were cut back, 7 bases at V and 1 base at J, with 11 bases in the middle. The whole variable domain, filled in from reference TRBV28 and TRBJ2-6, reads DVKVTQSSRYLVKRTGEKVFLECVQDMDHENMFWYRQDPGLGLRLIYFSYDVKMKEKGDIPEGYSVSREKKERFSLILESASTNQTSMYLCASTPSGSGANVLTFGAGSRLTVL.